The 19 T cell receptor beta chains reported below all come from one sample, sequenced in a study of T cell repertoires in cytomegalovirus infection. MiXCR was run by TCRdb on the reads, yielding one entry per CDR3 protein. The sample contains about 180,000 distinct CDR3 sequences, about 18% of which appear only once. The specimen was CD8+ T cells from PBMCs. The source is a human donor in good health (CMV status not recorded). Some clones in this sample may be carry-over from other donors' samples.

This clonotype has a handful of counts. The V and J genes are TRBV7-9 and TRBJ2-1; TRBD1 matches at 7 bases. Unmatched junction bases numbered 10, after V lost 8 bases and J lost 6 bases. The CDR3 runs 14 residues. CDR1 and CDR2 from the germline V gene are SEHNR and FQNEAQ (reference sequence). DNA of the CDR3: TGTGCCAGCGAACCGGGACAGAAGACCAATGAGCAGTTCTTC. This sequence encodes CASEPGQKTNEQFF.

V usage is TRBV28 and J usage is TRBJ1-2; TRBD1 matches 7 bases. The ends lost 1 base at V and 7 bases at J; junction bases unmatched: 6. The CDR3 sequence is 14 residues long. The germline V gene encodes CDR1 MDHEN and CDR2 SYDVKM. The CDR3 sequence is CASSLSRQGGGYTF. The CDR3 coding sequence is TGTGCCAGCAGTTTATCCCGGCAGGGGGGTGGCTACACCTTC.

The table lists this clonotype with a few counts. This chain joins TRBV7-2 and TRBJ2-3; 7 nucleotides line up with TRBD2. This CDR3 has 14 residues. With V trimmed by 3 bases and J by 6 bases, 6 bases remained unmatched. Looked up from germline, CDR1 is SGHTA and CDR2 is FQGNSA. The CDR3 here is CASSFSGLGDTQYF. CDR3 DNA: TGTGCCAGCAGCTTTAGCGGGTTGGGGGATACGCAGTATTTT.

The chain combines TRBV6-1 with TRBJ2-5, with D hard to call. The CDR3 is 13 residues long. The germline V gene has CDR1 MNHNS and CDR2 SASEGT. The germline V and J ends were trimmed by 8 bases and 1 base, with 11 bases remaining between them. The CDR3 region is CASRDPTQETQYF. DNA for the CDR3: TGTGCCAGCCGAGACCCGACCCAAGAGACCCAGTACTTC.

This clonotype was recorded many times. The CDR3 nucleotides are TGTGCCAGCAGTTACTTGTCAGGGGCCAATCAGCCCCAGCATTTT. Protein product: CASSYLSGANQPQHF. This chain joins TRBV6-2 or TRBV6-3 and TRBJ1-5; perhaps TRBD1 as D (6 bases). CDR1 is MNHEY and CDR2 is SVGEGT in the germline V gene. CDR3 length equals 15 residues. The V end was cut by 1 base, the J end by 3 bases, with 10 bases between.

In this sample, this clonotype turned up many times. V usage is TRBV28 and J usage is TRBJ2-5, with TRBD2 matching 9 bases. CDR3 size: 15 residues. Germline values: CDR1 MDHEN, CDR2 SYDVKM. V trimming: 5 bases; J trimming: 5 bases; junction bases outside the gene matches: 9. DNA of the CDR3: TGTGCCAGCAGTACGCTAGCGGGGCCGACGGAGACCCAGTACTTC. Amino acid sequence: CASSTLAGPTETQYF.

Of note for this clonotype: Compared with germline, one end of the junction differs, possibly owing to a read error. The genes are TRBV24-1 and TRBJ1-5; D not resolved. Germline V gene lookup returns CDR1 KGHDR and CDR2 SFDVKD. The CDR3 runs 14 residues. The CDR3 sequence is CATSEMGKNQPQHF. CDR3 coding DNA: TGTGCCACAAGTGAAATGGGGAAGAATCAGCCCCAGCATTTT.

This clonotype appeared a few times. The chain is built from TRBV7-9 and TRBJ2-7; D gene ambiguous. CDR3 length: 17 amino acids. Trimming stripped 5 bases from V and 3 bases from J, with 23 bases between. Germline loops: CDR1 SEHNR, CDR2 FQNEAQ (reference sequence). CDR3 DNA: TGTGCCAGCAGCCCGTTTCGGACCGACGAGTTTCGCTACGAGCAGTACTTC. Amino acid sequence: CASSPFRTDEFRYEQYF.

In this sample, this clonotype turned up a few times. The chain employs TRBV7-8 and TRBJ1-2; possible D gene TRBD1, 5 bases. Looked up from germline, CDR1 is SGHVS and CDR2 is FQNEAQ. CDR3 length: 13 residues. The V gene lost 2 bases and the J gene lost 5 bases, with 9 bases spanning the gap. The CDR3 region has the DNA TGTGCCAGCAGCTTACAAGGGGCGTATGGCTACACCTTC. It specifies CASSLQGAYGYTF.

This clonotype is medium-sized (0.01 to 0.1%) within its sample. This sequence joins TRBV6-6 and TRBJ2-7, with D unclear. V dropped 0 bases and J dropped 6 bases, with 9 bases sitting between them. Germline V gene lookup returns CDR1 MNHNY and CDR2 SVGAGI (reference sequence). This CDR3 region has 13 residues. CDR3 loop: CASSYSSVGEQYF. The CDR3 nucleotides are TGTGCCAGCAGTTACTCATCTGTAGGCGAGCAGTACTTC.

This clonotype was detected many times. The chain links TRBV7-2 to TRBJ2-3, with TRBD1 identical over 9 bases. This CDR3 has 14 residues. CDR1 SGHTA and CDR2 FQGNSA come from the germline V gene. V lost 2 bases and J lost 6; bases outside the gene matches: 3. Written as DNA, the CDR3 is TGTGCCAGCAGCTTAAACAGGGGGCTGGATACGCAGTATTTT. Its protein is CASSLNRGLDTQYF.

This clonotype was picked up a small number of times. The V gene is TRBV28, the J gene TRBJ2-7, with D possibly being TRBD2 (6 bases). Germline CDR1 MDHEN, CDR2 SYDVKM. V lost 4 bases, J lost 0 bases, and 13 bases lay in between. This CDR3 spans 15 amino acids. CDR3: CASSSTDGSSYEQYF. CDR3 bases: TGTGCCAGCAGTTCAACGGACGGGAGCTCCTACGAGCAGTACTTC.

The rearrangement joins TRBV28 to TRBJ1-1, with D hard to call. Germline-derived CDR1 and CDR2 are MDHEN and SYDVKM. V lost 6 bases and J lost 5, with 19 bases in between. The CDR3 extends over 15 amino acids. CDR3 in DNA: TGTGCCAGCAGCTTTCCACGAGAGGGAGAGACTGAAGCTTTCTTT. Amino acid sequence: CASSFPREGETEAFF.

This clonotype was detected only a few times. The J gene is TRBJ2-7, the V gene TRBV2; the match to TRBD1 covers 8 bases. The CDR3 loop spans 13 amino acids. The V and J ends lost 8 bases and 2 bases, in that order; junction bases with no gene match: 5. Per germline, CDR1 SNHLY and CDR2 FYNNEI. In DNA form, the CDR3 reads TGTGCCAGCTGGACAGGGAGCGCCTACGAGCAGTACTTC. Amino acids: CASWTGSAYEQYF.

This clonotype appeared a few times. The chain uses TRBV7-8 and TRBJ2-6; 9 positions match TRBD1. V shed 8 bases, J shed 2 bases, and the junction held 4 bases outside the gene matches. The CDR3 has 15 amino acids. Germline V CDR1 and CDR2: SGHVS, FQNEAQ. The CDR3 here is CASYDRGTGANVLTF. The CDR3 DNA follows: TGTGCCAGCTACGACAGGGGGACTGGGGCCAACGTCCTGACTTTC.

The V call is TRBV7-6, the J call TRBJ2-1; 12 bases are shared with TRBD2. This CDR3 contains 15 residues. The germline gives CDR1 SGHVS, CDR2 FNYEAQ. J gave up 4 bases and V 6 bases, and 4 bases lay outside the gene matches. CDR3 residues: CASRRTSGIYNEQFF. The CDR3 coding sequence is TGTGCCAGCAGAAGGACTAGCGGGATTTACAATGAGCAGTTCTTC.

The gene calls are TRBV6-5 and TRBJ1-2; D may be TRBD1 (5 bases). V was pared by 6 bases and J by 4 bases, with 12 bases between. The germline V gene has CDR1 MNHEY and CDR2 SVGAGI. CDR3 length: 13 amino acids. As DNA, the CDR3 is TGTGCCAGCAGATGGAAAGGGGCCTATGGCTACACCTTC. Translation gives CASRWKGAYGYTF.

V is TRBV12-3 or TRBV12-4 and J is TRBJ2-2, with a possible D match to TRBD2 (6 bases). Trimming shortened V by 0 bases and J by 6 bases, and 8 bases separated the two germline ends. The CDR3 has 14 residues. CDR3 bases: TGTGCCAGCAGTTTAGCGTGGGGGGCCGGGGAGCTGTTTTTT. Translation gives CASSLAWGAGELFF.

The genes are TRBV7-2 and TRBJ2-1; TRBD1 aligns across 10 bases. V lost 5 bases, J lost 8 bases, and 12 bases stayed unmatched. This CDR3 comprises 16 residues. The germline V gene encodes CDR1 SGHTA and CDR2 FQGNSA. CDR3 bases: TGTGCCAGCAGCCTTTGGGGGACAGGGGAGATCCATGAGCAGTTCTTC. This translates into CASSLWGTGEIHEQFF. Variable domain in full (rest from reference TRBV7-2 and TRBJ2-1): GAGVSQSPSNKVTEKGKDVELRCDPISGHTALYWYRQSLGQGLEFLIYFQGNSAPDKSGLPSDRFSAERTGGSVSTLTIQRTQQEDSAVYLCASSLWGTGEIHEQFFGPGTRLTVL.